A selection of T cell receptor beta chains follows, all from one sample in a study of T cell changes during pregnancy in multiple sclerosis. Generated by immunoSEQ multiplex PCR, the TCRdb table keeps only in-frame clones and is missing some. The data contain about 98,000 clones, around 92% of them singletons. Sequencing was performed on peripheral blood, taken after pregnancy. These TCRs come from a female donor in good health, enrolled as a control in a pregnancy study. CDR3s include the opening cysteine and the closing phenylalanine or tryptophan. The order of the fields is clone size, CDR3 length, D gene, V gene, J gene, CDR3 protein, CDR3 DNA. A D gene is named only where the DNA matches it firmly. Size is omitted from some rows. Given values are once, few, many or a class for expanded clones.

>.|15|.|TRBV6-5|TRBJ1-2
CASSRGGQSYYGYTF
TGTGCCAGCAGCCGCGGCGGACAGAGTTACTATGGCTACACCTTC
>.|15|.|TRBV11-3|TRBJ2-3
CASSPVNGVTDTQYF
TGTGCCAGCAGCCCGGTAAACGGAGTCACAGATACGCAGTATTTT
>.|15|.|TRBV7-2|TRBJ2-7
CASSPREHVSYEQYF
TGTGCCAGCAGCCCTCGAGAGCATGTTTCCTACGAGCAGTACTTC
>.|15|TRBD2|TRBV19|TRBJ2-3
CASSIQREPTDTQYF
TGTGCCAGTAGTATCCAGCGGGAACCCACAGATACGCAGTATTTT
>.|18|TRBD2|TRBV5-1|TRBJ2-1
CASSLAGFSGGAGNEQFF
TGCGCCAGCAGCTTGGCCGGGTTTAGCGGGGGGGCTGGGAATGAGCAGTTCTTC
>once|16|.|TRBV18|TRBJ2-6
CASSPRQVSGANVLTF
TGTGCCAGCTCACCAAGACAGGTCTCTGGGGCCAACGTCCTGACTTTC
>.|13|.|TRBV7-3|TRBJ1-5
CASSSYGGQPQHF
TGTGCCAGCAGCTCCTACGGGGGTCAGCCCCAGCATTTT
>.|14|TRBD1|TRBV5-4|TRBJ1-2
CASSSIGGQGGYTF
TGTGCCAGCAGCTCCATCGGGGGACAGGGGGGCTACACCTTC
>.|12|.|TRBV7-9|TRBJ1-3
CASSLKGDTIYF
TGTGCCAGCAGCTTAAAAGGGGACACCATATATTTT
>.|13|TRBD1|TRBV2|TRBJ1-2
CATSGDRSYGYTF
TGTGCCACCAGCGGGGACAGATCCTATGGCTACACCTTC
>.|16|TRBD2|TRBV4-2|TRBJ2-1
CASSQRTSGGLNEQFF
TGTGCCAGCAGCCAAAGGACTAGCGGGGGGCTCAATGAGCAGTTCTTC
>.|13|.|TRBV6-5|TRBJ2-1
CASSTPLIGEQFF
TGTGCCAGCAGTACACCGCTGATTGGTGAGCAGTTCTTC
>.|15|.|TRBV7-7|TRBJ2-1
CASSLRASSYNEQFF
TGTGCTAGCAGCCTACGCGCAAGCTCCTACAATGAGCAGTTCTTC
>.|13|.|TRBV10-3|TRBJ1-4
CAIKAGGNEKLFF
TGTGCCATCAAAGCTGGCGGGAATGAAAAACTGTTTTTT
>.|13|.|TRBV6-5|TRBJ2-1
CASRDFMGNEQFF
TGTGCCAGCAGAGACTTTATGGGCAATGAGCAGTTCTTC
>.|14|.|TRBV5-1|TRBJ2-2
CASSLGLVGGELFF
TGCGCCAGCAGCTTGGGGCTAGTTGGCGGGGAGCTGTTTTTT
>.|16|TRBD2|TRBV9|TRBJ2-1
CASSVELAGLYNEQFF
TGTGCCAGCAGCGTAGAACTAGCGGGGTTATACAATGAGCAGTTCTTC
>few|16|TRBD1|TRBV4-1|TRBJ1-2
CASSQTGQGANYGYTF
TGCGCCAGCAGCCAAACCGGACAGGGGGCTAACTATGGCTACACCTTC
>.|14|.|TRBV7-2|TRBJ1-4
CASSLGGTNEKLFF
TGTGCCAGCAGCCTCGGGGGGACTAATGAAAAACTGTTTTTT
>.|13|.|TRBV5-1|TRBJ1-2
CASSLEGLYGYTF
TGCGCCAGCAGCTTGGAAGGACTCTATGGCTACACCTTC
>.|14|.|TRBV6-5|TRBJ1-1
CASSYGGGWAEAFF
TGTGCCAGCAGTTACGGCGGGGGTTGGGCTGAAGCTTTCTTT
>.|14|.|TRBV21-1|TRBJ2-1
CASKGGQGYNEQFF
TGTGCCAGCAAAGGCGGACAGGGCTACAATGAGCAGTTCTTC
>.|13|.|TRBV30|TRBJ1-5
CAWSVRGNQPQHF
TGTGCCTGGAGTGTACGAGGCAATCAGCCCCAGCATTTT
>.|13|TRBD1|TRBV30|TRBJ1-1
CAWSRGQGAGAFF
TGTGCCTGGAGTCGGGGACAGGGGGCCGGGGCTTTCTTT
>once|16|TRBD1|TRBV7-9|TRBJ1-1
CASSPQATGMNTEAFF
TGTGCCAGCAGCCCCCAAGCGACAGGGATGAACACTGAAGCTTTCTTT
>.|14|.|TRBV5-6|TRBJ1-4
CASSFTGSWEKLFF
TGTGCCAGCAGCTTTACGGGGTCTTGGGAAAAACTGTTTTTT
>.|17|TRBD2|TRBV27|TRBJ2-7
CASSLRPSGAYSYEQYF
TGTGCCAGCAGTTTACGGCCTAGCGGAGCTTACTCCTACGAGCAGTACTTC
>.|16|.|TRBV6-5|TRBJ1-4
CASSFGQGRGNEKLFF
TGTGCCAGCAGTTTCGGCCAGGGCAGGGGTAATGAAAAACTGTTTTTT
>.|12|.|TRBV6-5|TRBJ2-7
CASSEPRDEQYF
TGTGCCAGCAGTGAACCCCGGGACGAGCAGTACTTC
>.|15|TRBD1|TRBV7-2|TRBJ1-2
CASSQQQGASYGYTF
TGTGCCAGCAGCCAACAGCAGGGGGCATCCTATGGCTACACCTTC
>.|15|TRBD1|TRBV2|TRBJ1-2
CASTQPDREYDGYTF
TGTGCCAGCACCCAGCCGGACAGGGAATATGATGGCTACACCTTC
>.|14|.|TRBV28|TRBJ1-2
CASSFVAGQYGYTF
TGTGCCAGCAGTTTCGTGGCAGGACAGTATGGCTACACCTTC
>.|16|TRBD1|TRBV5-4|TRBJ1-2
CASSSGGTGGKYGYTF
TGCGCCAGCAGTTCGGGGGGGACAGGGGGAAAATATGGCTACACCTTC
>.|13|.|TRBV28|TRBJ2-1
CASSFPRADEQFF
TGTGCCAGCAGTTTTCCGCGGGCCGATGAGCAGTTCTTC
>once|19|TRBD1|TRBV28|TRBJ1-2
CASSSPDFGTGGQGPGYTF
TGTGCCAGCAGTTCTCCTGATTTTGGGACAGGGGGCCAGGGGCCGGGCTACACCTTC
>.|15|TRBD1|TRBV4-2|TRBJ1-2
CASSRDRDSNYGYTF
TGTGCCAGCAGCCGAGACAGGGATTCGAACTATGGCTACACCTTC